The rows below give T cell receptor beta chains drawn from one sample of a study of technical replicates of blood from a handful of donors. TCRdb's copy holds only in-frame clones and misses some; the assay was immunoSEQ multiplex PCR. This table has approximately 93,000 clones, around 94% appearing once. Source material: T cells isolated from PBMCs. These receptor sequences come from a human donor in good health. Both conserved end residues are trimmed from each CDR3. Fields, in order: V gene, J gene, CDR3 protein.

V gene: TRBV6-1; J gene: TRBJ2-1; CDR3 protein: ASTTGQDPYNEQF
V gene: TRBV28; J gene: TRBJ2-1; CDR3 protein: ASRDRREDGEQF
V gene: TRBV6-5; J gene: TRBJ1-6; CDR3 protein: ASSYQGPPLH
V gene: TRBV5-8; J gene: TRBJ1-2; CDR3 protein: ASSKGDRTPSGIYGYT
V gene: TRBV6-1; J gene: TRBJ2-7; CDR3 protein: ASSKDRDEQY
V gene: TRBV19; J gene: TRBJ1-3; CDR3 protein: ASSIEARVAGNTIY
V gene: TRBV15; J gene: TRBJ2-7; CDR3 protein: ATSRGRDRAYEQY
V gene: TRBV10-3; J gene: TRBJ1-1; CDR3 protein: ATSPRDTEAF
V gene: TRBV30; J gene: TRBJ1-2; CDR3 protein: AWSATGTGRIVVGYT
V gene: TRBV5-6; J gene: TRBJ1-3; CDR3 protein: ASSLSSSGNTIY
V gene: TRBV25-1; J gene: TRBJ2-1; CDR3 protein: ASSDIKLAGGYNEQF
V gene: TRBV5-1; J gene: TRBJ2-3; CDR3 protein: ASSWPPGAGGPGTDTQY
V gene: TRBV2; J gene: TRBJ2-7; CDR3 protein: ASTPLGGGTYEQY
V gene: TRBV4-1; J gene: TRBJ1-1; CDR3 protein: ASSSQGGFTEAF
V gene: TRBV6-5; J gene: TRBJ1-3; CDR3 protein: ASMGGGHTIY
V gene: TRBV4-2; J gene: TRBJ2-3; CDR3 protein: ASSQDIAGVRRDTQY
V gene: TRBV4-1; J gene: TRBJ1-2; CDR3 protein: ASSHPRAEGNYGYT
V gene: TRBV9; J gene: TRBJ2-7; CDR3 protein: ASSLTGGGYEQY
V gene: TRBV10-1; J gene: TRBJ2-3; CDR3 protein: ASSERTGGIDTQY
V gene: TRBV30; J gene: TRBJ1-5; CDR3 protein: AWSVRDRDNQPQH
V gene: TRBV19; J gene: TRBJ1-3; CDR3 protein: ASSIDSNSGNTIY
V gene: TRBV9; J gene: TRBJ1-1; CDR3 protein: ASSEGQYTEAF